This entry is about one T cell receptor (beta chain). Its antigen is unidentified. This entry comes from a study of shared clonotypes between healthy human individuals. Study-wide background: A few men and a couple of women, aged 18 to 49, were donors. Notes on the study in general: Sharing across four donors was highest in naive CD4 (approximately 5%) and lowest in memory CD8 (roughly 0.4%).

Memory CD4+ cells were the fraction left after CD45RA+ naive selection. Data came from immunoSEQ multiplex PCR; TCRdb stores just in-frame clones and leaves some out. Among millions of clones, 90% to 95% were seen once, and the ten largest hold about 0.13%. This clonotype was sampled from a man between 18 and 35 years old in good health. The sample consisted of naive CD4+ T cells sorted from blood. This sample's subset: CD45RA+ positively selected.

The CDR3 sequence is CASSLTHLPSYEQYF. The CDR3 coding sequence is TGTGCCAGCAGCTTAACGCATCTACCTTCCTACGAGCAGTACTTC. The V call is TRBV7-3, the J call TRBJ2-7; D ambiguous. From germline, CDR1 is SGHTA and CDR2 FQGTGA. V was trimmed by 0 bases and J by 1 base, leaving 10 bases between them. This CDR3 is 15 amino acids long.